A selection of T cell receptor beta chains follows, all from one sample in a study of early T cells in non-severe SARS-CoV-2 infection. Via MiXCR, TCRdb re-called the 5' RACE reads, giving one row per CDR3 protein. Here the sample spans 80,000 to 95,000 distinct CDR3 sequences, approximately 17% being singletons. Sequencing used whole blood, obtained at baseline. Receptors originate from an adult who was a healthcare worker with PCR-confirmed SARS-CoV-2 infection or an uninfected control (not recorded which). Each CDR3 is given with its conserved first and last residue. D genes are given only for firm matches. Clone size appears in some rows only: once, few, many, or a class for an expanded clone.

j_gene	d_gene	v_gene	abundance	CDR3nt	CDR3aa
TRBJ2-7	TRBD1	TRBV5-1	few	TGCGCCAGCAGCTTGGCGGACAGGACAATCTCCTACGAGCAGTACTTC	CASSLADRTISYEQYF
TRBJ2-7	TRBD2	TRBV20-1	few	TGCAGTGCTAGAGATATAGCGGGAGGAGTCTACGAGCAGTACTTC	CSARDIAGGVYEQYF
TRBJ2-1	TRBD1	TRBV6-2/TRBV6-3	-	TGTGCCAGCAGTTCCATCGACAGGGATCGGAATGAGCAGTTCTTC	CASSSIDRDRNEQFF
TRBJ1-1	-	TRBV20-1	-	TGCAGTGCCGGGCCCCAAGAGAACACTGAAGCTTTCTTT	CSAGPQENTEAFF
TRBJ2-1	TRBD1	TRBV7-6	few	TGTGCCAGCAGCTTAGGAGGGGGGACAGGGTTCAATGAGCAGTTCTTC	CASSLGGGTGFNEQFF
TRBJ2-1	-	TRBV7-2	many	TGTGCCAGCAGCTTCAGCGGCTCCTACAATGAGCAGTTCTTC	CASSFSGSYNEQFF
TRBJ2-3	TRBD2	TRBV24-1	-	TGTGCCACCAGTCCCTCTAGCGGGAGCTTCACAGATACGCAGTATTTT	CATSPSSGSFTDTQYF
TRBJ2-3	-	TRBV3-1	few	TGTGCCAGCAGCCAAGATTGGCGGGACGGCACAGATACGCAGTATTTT	CASSQDWRDGTDTQYF
TRBJ2-5	-	TRBV11-2	-	TGTGCCAGCAGTCTCCTTGCCCTCGTGGGGGGGCGCGAAGAGACCCAGTACTTC	CASSLLALVGGREETQYF
TRBJ2-7	-	TRBV12-3/TRBV12-4	-	TGTGCCAGCACGGGGCACCCGGGCGAGCAGTACTTC	CASTGHPGEQYF
TRBJ2-7	TRBD2	TRBV7-8	few	TGTGCCAGCAGCTTAGGACTAGCTCGTTACGACGAGCAGTACTTC	CASSLGLARYDEQYF
TRBJ1-1	TRBD1	TRBV12-3/TRBV12-4	many	TGTGCCAGCAGTTTAGGGCCCCGGACAGGGGGGAACACTGAAGCTTTCTTT	CASSLGPRTGGNTEAFF
TRBJ1-4	-	TRBV20-1	few	TGCAGTGCTAGTAAACCTGAAAAACTGTTTTTT	CSASKPEKLFF
TRBJ1-3	-	TRBV20-1	-	TGCAGTGGACACAACCGGGACGGAGGAAACACCATATATTTT	CSGHNRDGGNTIYF
TRBJ1-5	-	TRBV27	many	TGTGCCAGCAGTCGCCTGACAAGTCGGGGCAATCAGCCCCAGCATTTT	CASSRLTSRGNQPQHF
TRBJ2-1	TRBD1	TRBV4-1	few	TGCGCCAGCAGCCAAGTAGGCCGGGACAGAAGGAATGAGCAGTTCTTC	CASSQVGRDRRNEQFF
TRBJ1-6	-	TRBV30	-	TGTGCCTGGAGTGTACCAGGGCGAGGGAATTCACCCCTCCACTTT	CAWSVPGRGNSPLHF